This TCR beta chain emerged from a study of T cell responses to AZD1222 COVID-19 vaccine. Produced via immunoSEQ multiplex PCR; TCRdb's table is partial and in-frame only. The sample has about 140,000 clones; 80% to 95% are singletons. To note about this clone: Its antigen is currently unknown.

This CDR3 comprises 16 residues. Germline lookup yields CDR1 LGHDT and CDR2 YNNKEL (reference sequence). V lost 0 bases to trimming and J lost 4 bases, with 13 bases between them. General study findings and limits: Donors were largely white British and mainly female; clonal diversity was possibly underestimated. Mapped onto spike, vaccine-associated CD4 TCRs spanned it and were dominant at 160-218 and 743-854.

This TCR was sampled from an adult in good health. The gene calls are TRBV3-1 (or the pseudogene TRBV3-2) and TRBJ1-3; D is uncertain. The input for sequencing was peripheral blood, taken on day 0 of AZD1222 vaccination. CDR3 amino acids: CASSQDSVGAGNTIYF. The CDR3 nucleotides read TGTGCCAGCAGCCAAGATTCAGTAGGCGCCGGAAACACCATATATTTT.